The rows below give T cell receptor beta chains drawn from one sample of a study of cytomegalovirus exposure and HLA in healthy donors. Only in-frame clones appear in the TCRdb table, and some are missing; sequencing was by immunoSEQ multiplex PCR. Its clone listing holds roughly 120,000 clones. Sequencing input: PBMCs. The receptors originated from a man aged 40-55 years in good health and CMV-seronegative. Both conserved end residues are part of each CDR3. A D gene is named only where the DNA matches it firmly.

v_gene,j_gene,d_gene,CDR3aa
TRBV4-1,TRBJ2-5,.,CASSRGSGETQYF
TRBV5-1,TRBJ2-1,TRBD1,CASSKDRAEGEQFF
TRBV19,TRBJ2-2,TRBD2,CASSIGGGTSAGELFF
TRBV16,TRBJ1-5,TRBD1,CASSQPPGQGGGQPQHF
TRBV9,TRBJ2-3,.,CASSTRPLLAGSTDTQYF
TRBV4-2,TRBJ2-2,.,CAGSQVNLGSGELFF
TRBV7-2,TRBJ2-5,.,CASSPRVETQYF
TRBV5-8,TRBJ1-2,TRBD1,CASSQFDRVLLGYTF
TRBV27,TRBJ2-1,TRBD1,CASSLRDSSYNEQFF
TRBV6-1,TRBJ2-7,.,CASSEGKWGAYEQYF
TRBV5-4,TRBJ1-2,TRBD1,CASSLVGQGKGYTF